Included here is one T cell receptor beta chain sequence, with context. The data stem from a study of T cells in Graves' hyperthyroidism and ophthalmopathy. The ends were cut back, 5 bases at V and 7 bases at J, with 11 bases in the middle. The CDR3 consists of 12 residues. CDR1 is SEHNR and CDR2 is FQNEAQ in the germline V gene (reference sequence). Template material for amplifying TCR beta CDR3 regions consisted of RNA transcripts. Researchers ran a first-round RT-PCR on the TCR CDR3 using the HTBI primer set. TCRdb re-derived calls from the multiplex PCR reads in MiXCR, one entry per CDR3 protein. This sample yields nearly 250,000 distinct CDR3 sequences, of which approximately 25% are seen a single time; 30% to 40% belongs to the top ten.

The chain joins TRBV7-9 to TRBJ1-1; D uncertain. The receptor's source is a woman between 35 and 50 years old with Graves' ophthalmopathy. The sample consisted of blood. CDR3 bases: TGTGCCAGCAGCCGGCAGATAATTGAAGCTTTCTTT. It yields the protein CASSRQIIEAFF.